These 21 T cell receptor beta chains came from one sample sequenced in a study of T-cell memory formation after mild COVID-19. TCRdb independently ran MiXCR on the 5' RACE reads; one entry per CDR3 protein. The table records fewer than 350,000 distinct CDR3 sequences, roughly 13% of them present only once. Sequencing was performed on PBMCs or a T cell subset sorted from them (not recorded which). These receptors were taken from a man aged 18 to 29 who had mild COVID-19 (a few samples of this study predate the infection). Cell type and time point are not known.

The chain carries TRBV4-1 and TRBJ1-3; D uncertain. This CDR3 comprises 15 residues. The germline V and J ends were trimmed by 1 base and 2 bases, with 9 bases remaining between them. Germline V CDR1 and CDR2: MGHRA, YSYEKL. CDR3 protein: CASSQGEKTGNTIYF. The CDR3 DNA reads as TGCGCCAGCAGCCAAGGTGAAAAGACTGGAAACACCATATATTTT.

This clonotype was counted between two and nine times. The chain links TRBV15 to TRBJ1-3, with D unresolved. Trimming left V 4 bases short and J 7 bases short, with 8 bases between. The length of the CDR3 is 12 residues. The germline V gene has CDR1 LNHNV and CDR2 YYDKDF (reference sequence). The CDR3 bases are TGTGCCACCAGCACAAAGGGTAACACCATATATTTT. Encoded protein: CATSTKGNTIYF.

The rearrangement uses TRBV19 and TRBJ2-6; the D gene is possibly TRBD1 (5 bases). V lost 6 bases and J 4 bases, leaving 13 bases between the germline ends. Germline V CDR1 and CDR2: LNHDA, SQIVND (reference sequence). This CDR3 contains 15 residues. The chain's CDR3 is CASRRTQAGANVLTF. The CDR3 coding sequence is TGTGCCAGTAGGCGCACACAGGCCGGGGCCAACGTCCTGACTTTC.

The genes are TRBV20-1 and TRBJ2-5; 9 bases are shared with TRBD1. The CDR3 covers 14 residues. J was trimmed by 5 bases and V by 7 bases; bases with no gene match: 11. The germline V gene encodes CDR1 DFQATT and CDR2 SNEGSKA (reference sequence). CDR3 in amino acids: CSVASGTGKETQYF. The CDR3 DNA reads as TGCAGTGTCGCCTCCGGGACAGGGAAGGAGACCCAGTACTTC.

This clonotype showed up just a few times. The CDR3 loop is CASSGQGANYGYTF. The CDR3 DNA reads TGTGCCAGCAGCGGACAGGGGGCTAACTATGGCTACACCTTC. V is TRBV5-6 and J is TRBJ1-2, with 10 positions matching TRBD1. The germline gives CDR1 SGHDT, CDR2 YYEEEE. This CDR3 contains 14 residues. Trimming removed 4 bases from V and 0 bases from J; junction bases left unmatched: 0.

This clonotype showed up just a few times. The chain is built from TRBV28 and TRBJ2-5, with D perhaps given as TRBD1 or TRBD2 (5 bases each). The CDR3 has 13 residues. Germline CDR1 is MDHEN and CDR2 is SYDVKM. Trimming shortened V by 7 bases and J by 1 base, and 10 bases separated the two germline ends. CDR3 sequence (DNA): TGTGCCAGCATTGAGGGGACCCAAGAGACCCAGTACTTC. Encoded protein: CASIEGTQETQYF.

This chain joins TRBV4-2 and TRBJ1-5; D ambiguous. This CDR3 comprises 16 residues. Germline V lookup: CDR1 LGHNA, CDR2 YNFKEQ. Trimming stripped 2 bases from V and 2 bases from J, with 13 bases between. CDR3 DNA sequence: TGTGCCAGCAGCCAATCTCCGGGGAATGGCAATCAGCCCCAGCATTTT. It specifies CASSQSPGNGNQPQHF.

The V gene is TRBV5-1, the J gene TRBJ1-4; D might be TRBD1 (6 bases). Germline CDR1 and CDR2: SGHRS and YFSETQ. Trimming took off 3 bases at V and 5 bases at J, with 11 bases between the two ends. The CDR3 totals 14 residues. The CDR3: CASSSDSFNEKLFF. In DNA form, the CDR3 reads TGCGCCAGCAGCTCGGACAGCTTCAATGAAAAACTGTTTTTT.

This clonotype was counted between two and nine times. The chain couples TRBV7-2 to TRBJ2-3, with a possible D match to TRBD2 (6 bases). The ends were cut back, 1 base at V and 8 bases at J, with 10 bases in the middle. Germline V gene lookup returns CDR1 SGHTA and CDR2 FQGNSA. The CDR3 length is 13 residues. The CDR3 nucleotides read TGTGCCAGCAGCTTAGTGCGGCGGGGTACGCAGTATTTT. It translates to CASSLVRRGTQYF.

The chain joins TRBV20-1 to TRBJ2-7, with D possibly being TRBD1 (6 bases). The CDR3 spans 12 residues. The V gene lost 5 bases and the J gene lost 2 bases, with 10 bases spanning the gap. Germline assignment: CDR1 DFQATT and CDR2 SNEGSKA (reference sequence). CDR3 nucleotides: TGCAGTGCTGTAGGGGACACCTACGAGCAGTACGTC. Translating gives CSAVGDTYEQYV.

In its sample, this clonotype was seen a few times. The rearrangement joins TRBV27 to TRBJ2-5; 7 positions match TRBD1. The CDR3 has 16 residues. Trimming at V came to 5 bases and at J to 3 bases, leaving 12 bases not matched to a gene. Germline values: CDR1 MNHEY, CDR2 SMNVEV (reference sequence). The CDR3 sequence: CASSNAVRDREETQYF. The CDR3 coding sequence is TGTGCCAGCAGTAACGCAGTCAGGGACAGAGAAGAGACCCAGTACTTC.

The rearrangement joins TRBV5-5 to TRBJ1-5; D not certain. This CDR3 contains 14 residues. Deletions cut 0 bases from V and 3 bases from J, with 7 bases between. Germline V lookup: CDR1 SGHKS, CDR2 YYEKEE (reference sequence). The CDR3 DNA sequence: TGTGCCAGCAGCTTGGCCGGCATCAATCAGCCCCAGCATTTT. Residues: CASSLAGINQPQHF.

This clonotype was found a few times. The chain carries TRBV10-3 and TRBJ1-1; 9 bases align to TRBD1. The length of the CDR3 is 13 residues. Losses at the gene ends were 8 bases for V and 5 bases for J; bases not matched to a gene: 6. Looked up from germline, CDR1 is ENHRY and CDR2 is SYGVKD. DNA for the CDR3: TGTGCCATCGGTTTACAGGGGGCGACTGAAGCTTTCTTT. Its translation is CAIGLQGATEAFF.

The chain employs TRBV7-3 and TRBJ2-3; a possible D gene is TRBD1 (5 bases). This CDR3 contains 14 residues. Germline V gene lookup returns CDR1 SGHTA and CDR2 FQGTGA. The V gene lost 5 bases and the J gene lost 7 bases, with 16 bases spanning the gap. CDR3 amino acids: CASSPSEPGHTQYF. The CDR3 DNA sequence: TGTGCCAGCAGCCCATCCGAGCCAGGGCATACGCAGTATTTT.

This clonotype appeared a few times. CDR3 in DNA: TGTGCCAGCAGCCCCGACATAAATCAGCCCCAGCATTTT. Protein: CASSPDINQPQHF. V and J are TRBV6-5 and TRBJ1-5; D gene unclear. V was pared by 6 bases and J by 4 bases, with 10 bases between. Germline loops: CDR1 MNHEY, CDR2 SVGAGI. The CDR3 length is 13 residues.

The rearrangement joins TRBV29-1 to TRBJ2-5; 12 bases are a match to TRBD2. The CDR3 covers 14 residues. Trimming removed 5 bases from V and 1 base from J; junction bases left unmatched: 2. Per the germline V gene, CDR1 is SQVTM and CDR2 is ANQGSEA. CDR3 DNA sequence: TGCAGCGTTATACTAGCGGGGGGCCAAGAGACCCAGTACTTC. It specifies CSVILAGGQETQYF.

The chain combines TRBV19 with TRBJ2-1; TRBD1 agrees at 7 bases. V was clipped by 5 bases and J by 4 bases; unmatched bases: 8. Germline V gene sequence: CDR1 LNHDA, CDR2 SQIVND (reference sequence). There are 15 residues in the CDR3. As DNA, the CDR3 is TGTGCCAGTAGTCTTGGACAGGCCCCTTACAATGAGCAGTTCTTC. Translated: CASSLGQAPYNEQFF.

The gene calls are TRBV6-6 and TRBJ1-1, with a possible D match to TRBD1 (6 bases). CDR1 MNHNY and CDR2 SVGAGI come from the germline V gene (reference sequence). This CDR3 comprises 13 residues. The germline V and J ends were trimmed by 0 bases and 12 bases, with 14 bases remaining between them. CDR3 region: CASSYSGGRQTFF. For the CDR3, the DNA is TGTGCCAGCAGTTACTCAGGGGGGCGTCAAACTTTCTTT.

This rearrangement joins TRBV11-2 to TRBJ2-3; no clear D. Trimming left V 1 base short and J 3 bases short, with 17 bases between. This CDR3 is 17 amino acids long. Germline assignment: CDR1 SGHAT and CDR2 FQNNGV. This chain's CDR3 is CASSLGYPTTTTDTQYF. The CDR3 bases are TGTGCCAGCAGCTTAGGATACCCGACCACGACAACAGATACGCAGTATTTT.

J is TRBJ2-3 and V is TRBV12-3 or TRBV12-4; 11 nucleotides align to TRBD1. V trimming: 5 bases; J trimming: 2 bases; junction bases outside the gene matches: 3. The CDR3 sequence is 15 residues long. The CDR3 region is CASSPDRGPTDTQYF. CDR3 nucleotide sequence: TGTGCCAGCAGTCCGGACAGGGGGCCCACAGATACGCAGTATTTT.

This chain links TRBV6-5 with TRBJ2-3; D is undetermined. Trimming removed 6 bases at V and 1 base at J, with 8 bases between. Germline lookup yields CDR1 MNHEY and CDR2 SVGAGI. There are 13 residues in the CDR3. CDR3 amino acids: CASRRQRTDTQYF. For the CDR3, the DNA is TGTGCCAGCAGGAGGCAGCGCACAGATACGCAGTATTTT.